This TCR beta chain appears in the sequencing data of a study of cytomegalovirus exposure and HLA in healthy donors. Healthy bone marrow donors formed the donor group. Donors showed nominal health when sampled, although they likely had unrecorded immune exposures. The CDR3 loop spans 11 amino acids. In germline, CDR1 is MNHEY, CDR2 SVGAGI. V lost 6 bases and J lost 7; bases outside the gene matches: 2. PCR employed 60 Vbeta and 13 Jbeta primers. Repertoires were generated with immunoSEQ multiplex PCR, while TCRdb's copy carries only in-frame clones and drops some. The sample carries around 55,000 clones, approximately 71% recorded once. Study results and caveats: Rates of TCR association differed by HLA locus in a later analysis, with DRB1 highest and HLA-C lowest.

About this clone: Its matching antigen is unknown. The same CDR3 is also encoded by other DNA sequences in this sample.

The clonotype was recovered from a middle-aged man in good health and CMV-seropositive. Input material: PBMCs. The chain joins TRBV6-5 to TRBJ1-2; the match to TRBD1 covers 7 bases. The CDR3 DNA sequence: TGTGCCAGCAGCTACAGGGGTGGCTACACCTTC. This gives the protein CASSYRGGYTF.